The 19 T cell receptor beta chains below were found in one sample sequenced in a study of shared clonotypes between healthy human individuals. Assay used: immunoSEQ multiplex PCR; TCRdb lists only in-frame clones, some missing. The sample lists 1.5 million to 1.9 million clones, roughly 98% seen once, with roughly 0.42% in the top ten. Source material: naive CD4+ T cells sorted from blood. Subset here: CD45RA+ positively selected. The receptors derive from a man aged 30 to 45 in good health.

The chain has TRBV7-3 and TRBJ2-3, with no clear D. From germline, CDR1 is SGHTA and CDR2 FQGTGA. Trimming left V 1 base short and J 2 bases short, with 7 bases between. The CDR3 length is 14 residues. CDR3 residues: CASSLNSNTDTQYF. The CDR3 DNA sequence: TGTGCCAGCAGCTTAAACTCCAACACAGATACGCAGTATTTT.

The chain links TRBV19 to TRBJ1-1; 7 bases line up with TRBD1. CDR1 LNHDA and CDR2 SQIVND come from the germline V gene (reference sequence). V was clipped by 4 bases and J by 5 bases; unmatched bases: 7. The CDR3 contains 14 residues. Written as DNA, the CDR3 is TGTGCCAGTAGTAGCACAGACAGGGTGACTGAAGCTTTCTTT. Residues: CASSSTDRVTEAFF. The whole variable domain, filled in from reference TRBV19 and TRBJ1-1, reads DGGITQSPKYLFRKEGQNVTLSCEQNLNHDAMYWYRQDPGQGLRLIYYSQIVNDFQKGDIAEGYSVSREKKESFPLTVTSAQKNPTAFYLCASSSTDRVTEAFFGQGTRLTVV.

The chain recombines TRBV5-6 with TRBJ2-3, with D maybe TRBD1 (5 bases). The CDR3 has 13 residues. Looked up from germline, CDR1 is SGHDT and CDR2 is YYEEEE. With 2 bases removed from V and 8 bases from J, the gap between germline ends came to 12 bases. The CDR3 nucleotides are TGTGCCAGCAGCTTCGGCAGGGTTGGTACGCAGTATTTT. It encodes CASSFGRVGTQYF.

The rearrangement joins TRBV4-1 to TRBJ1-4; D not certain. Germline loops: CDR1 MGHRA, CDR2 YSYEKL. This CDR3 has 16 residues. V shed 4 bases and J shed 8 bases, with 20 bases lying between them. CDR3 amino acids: CASSLSLGLGGEKLFF. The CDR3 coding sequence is TGCGCCAGCAGCCTTTCGCTCGGGTTGGGTGGGGAAAAACTGTTTTTT.

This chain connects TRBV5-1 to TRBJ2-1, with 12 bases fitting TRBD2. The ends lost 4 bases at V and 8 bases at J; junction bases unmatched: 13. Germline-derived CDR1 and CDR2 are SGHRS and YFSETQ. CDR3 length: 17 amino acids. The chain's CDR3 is CASSPGLLAGGPDEQFF. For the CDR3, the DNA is TGCGCCAGCAGCCCGGGCCTGCTAGCGGGAGGGCCGGATGAGCAGTTCTTC.

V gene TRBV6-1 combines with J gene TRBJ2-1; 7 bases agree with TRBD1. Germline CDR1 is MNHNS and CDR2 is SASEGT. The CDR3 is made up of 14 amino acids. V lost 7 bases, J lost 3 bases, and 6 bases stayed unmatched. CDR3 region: CASTPTGRYNEQFF. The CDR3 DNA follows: TGTGCCAGCACTCCGACAGGGCGCTACAATGAGCAGTTCTTC.

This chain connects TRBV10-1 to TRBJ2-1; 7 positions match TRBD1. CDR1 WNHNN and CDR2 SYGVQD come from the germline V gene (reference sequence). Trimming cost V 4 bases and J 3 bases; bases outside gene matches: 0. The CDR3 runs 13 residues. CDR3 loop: CASSGDSYNEQFF. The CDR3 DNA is TGCGCCAGCAGTGGGGACAGCTACAATGAGCAGTTCTTC.

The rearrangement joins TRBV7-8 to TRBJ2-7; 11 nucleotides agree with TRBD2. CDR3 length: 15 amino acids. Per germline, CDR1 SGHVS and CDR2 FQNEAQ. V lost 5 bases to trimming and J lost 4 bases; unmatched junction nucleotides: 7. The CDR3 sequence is CASSGASGRFYEQYF. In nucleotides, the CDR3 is TGTGCCAGCAGCGGAGCTAGCGGGAGGTTTTACGAGCAGTACTTC.

This CDR3 reads CASSYNEELFF. The CDR3 DNA reads TGTGCCAGCAGCTACAATGAGGAGCTGTTTTTT. The chain couples TRBV7-9 to TRBJ2-2; D gene ambiguous. This CDR3 spans 11 amino acids. The germline gives CDR1 SEHNR, CDR2 FQNEAQ (reference sequence). The V and J ends lost 4 bases and 10 bases respectively, with 7 bases between them.

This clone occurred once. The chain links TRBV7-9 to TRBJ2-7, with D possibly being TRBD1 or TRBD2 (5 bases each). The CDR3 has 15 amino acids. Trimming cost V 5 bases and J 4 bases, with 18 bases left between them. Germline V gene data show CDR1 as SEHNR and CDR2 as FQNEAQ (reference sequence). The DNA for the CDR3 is TGTGCCAGCAGCCCTTCCGGGACGCTGGATTACGAGCAGTACTTC. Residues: CASSPSGTLDYEQYF. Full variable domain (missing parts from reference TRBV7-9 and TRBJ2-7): DTGVSQNPRHKITKRGQNVTFRCDPISEHNRLYWYRQTLGQGPEFLTYFQNEAQLEKSRLLSDRFSAERPKGSFSTLEIQRTEQGDSAMYLCASSPSGTLDYEQYFGPGTRLTVT.

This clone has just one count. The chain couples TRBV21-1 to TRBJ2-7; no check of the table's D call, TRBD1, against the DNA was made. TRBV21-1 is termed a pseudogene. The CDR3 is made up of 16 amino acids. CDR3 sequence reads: CASSQHRTGDAYEQYF. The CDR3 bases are TGTGCCAGCAGCCAACACCGGACAGGGGACGCCTACGAGCAGTACTTC.

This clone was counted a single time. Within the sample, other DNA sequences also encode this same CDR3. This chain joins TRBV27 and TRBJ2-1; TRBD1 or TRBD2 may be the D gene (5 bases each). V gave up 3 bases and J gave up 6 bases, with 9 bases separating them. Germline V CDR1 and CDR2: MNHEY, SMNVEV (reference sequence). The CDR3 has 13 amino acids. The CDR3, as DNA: TGTGCCAGCAGTTTGAGGGGTCGCAATGAGCAGTTCTTC. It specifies CASSLRGRNEQFF.

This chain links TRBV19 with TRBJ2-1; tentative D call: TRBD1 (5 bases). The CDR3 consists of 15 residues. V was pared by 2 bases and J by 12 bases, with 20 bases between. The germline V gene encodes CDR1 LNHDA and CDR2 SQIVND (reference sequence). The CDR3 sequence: CASSISRGLSIGQFF. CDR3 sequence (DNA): TGTGCCAGTAGTATAAGTAGGGGTTTGAGTATCGGGCAGTTCTTC.

The CDR3 is CASSLGAGGREDTQYF. Written as DNA, the CDR3 is TGTGCCAGCAGCTTGGGAGCAGGGGGGCGAGAAGATACGCAGTATTTT. This sequence joins TRBV7-6 and TRBJ2-3, with D tentatively TRBD1 (7 bases). Germline-derived CDR1 and CDR2 are SGHVS and FNYEAQ. CDR3 length: 16 amino acids. V dropped 3 bases and J dropped 5 bases, with 18 bases sitting between them.

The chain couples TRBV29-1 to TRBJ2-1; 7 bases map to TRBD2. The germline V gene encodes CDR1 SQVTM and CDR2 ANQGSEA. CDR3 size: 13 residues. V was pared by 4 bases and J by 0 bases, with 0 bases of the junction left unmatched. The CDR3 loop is CSVAGGSYNEQFF. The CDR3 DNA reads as TGCAGCGTTGCGGGGGGCTCCTACAATGAGCAGTTCTTC.

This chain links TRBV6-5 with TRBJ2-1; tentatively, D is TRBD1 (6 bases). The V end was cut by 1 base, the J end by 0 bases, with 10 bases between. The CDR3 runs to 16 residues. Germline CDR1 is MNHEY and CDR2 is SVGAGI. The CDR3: CASSYWGPSSYNEQFF. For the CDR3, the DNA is TGTGCCAGCAGTTACTGGGGGCCGAGCTCCTACAATGAGCAGTTCTTC.

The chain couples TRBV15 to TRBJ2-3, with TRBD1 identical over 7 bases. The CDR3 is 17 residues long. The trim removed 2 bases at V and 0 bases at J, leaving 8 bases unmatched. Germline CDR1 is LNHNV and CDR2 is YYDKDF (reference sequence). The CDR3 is CATSRPQGMLSTDTQYF. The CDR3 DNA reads TGTGCCACCAGCAGACCACAGGGGATGCTTAGCACAGATACGCAGTATTTT.

CDR3 DNA: TGTGCCACCAGCAGTGGCCCCCCGGGGACAGGGGGCGAGCAGTTCTTC. It translates to CATSSGPPGTGGEQFF. This chain uses TRBV15 with TRBJ2-1; 12 nucleotides align to TRBD1. After removal of 3 bases from V and 10 bases from J, the junction contained 10 bases not matched to a gene. Germline V lookup: CDR1 LNHNV, CDR2 YYDKDF (reference sequence). The CDR3 runs to 16 residues.

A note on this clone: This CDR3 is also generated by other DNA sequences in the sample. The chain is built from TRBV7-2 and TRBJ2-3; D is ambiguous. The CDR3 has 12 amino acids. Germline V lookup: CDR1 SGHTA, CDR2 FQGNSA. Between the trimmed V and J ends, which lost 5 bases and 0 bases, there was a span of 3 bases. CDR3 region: CASSTSTDTQYF. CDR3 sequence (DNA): TGTGCCAGCAGCACGAGCACAGATACGCAGTATTTT.